This T cell receptor (beta chain) was recorded in a study of blood T cell repertoires in COVID-19. Study overall: COVID-19 samples, acute and convalescent, were from the United States, Italy and Spain. T cells, B-cell-depleted T cells, or PBMCs supplied cDNA or gDNA.

Original processing methods: Amplification with reference gene primers provided the estimates of nucleated cell counts. Assay used: immunoSEQ multiplex PCR; TCRdb lists only in-frame clones, some missing. V and J calls plus clone size are reproduced from that table; the DNA served to infer D and trimming. The repertoire consists of about 100,000 clones, with approximately 86% occurring once and the leading ten covering roughly 4.6%. Germline assignment: CDR1 MNHEY and CDR2 SMNVEV (reference sequence). V lost 2 bases to trimming and J lost 2 bases; unmatched junction nucleotides: 5. The CDR3 is 15 amino acids.

The source material was peripheral blood. The chain combines TRBV27 with TRBJ2-5; 7 positions agree with TRBD1. The TCR was taken from a human donor in a cohort sampled during active COVID-19. The CDR3, as DNA: TGTGCCAGCAGTTTAGACAGGGTTAGACAAGAGACCCAGTACTTC. Residues: CASSLDRVRQETQYF.